Listed below are T cell receptor beta chains from one sample, sequenced in a study of blood T cells in healthy people across ages. In TCRdb, the 5' RACE reads were re-called with MiXCR into one record per CDR3 protein. The table has around 750,000 distinct CDR3 sequences, about 55% seen once. The sequenced sample consisted of blood. These receptors were taken from a man at least 80 years old in good health. Each CDR3 is given with its conserved first and last residue. Fields, in order: D gene, clone size, CDR3 length, J gene, V gene, CDR3 protein, CDR3 DNA. A D gene is named only where the DNA matches it firmly. A clone size is listed for some rows: how often the clone was seen (once, few, many), or a class if it is expanded.

>NA|NA|16|TRBJ2-2|TRBV5-1
CASSLVVSVNTGELFF
TGCGCCAGCAGCTTGGTGGTTAGCGTGAACACCGGGGAGCTGTTTTTT
>TRBD1|few|14|TRBJ1-2|TRBV7-2
CASSLVTGVYGYTF
TGTGCCAGCAGCTTAGTGACAGGGGTCTATGGCTACACCTTC
>NA|NA|16|TRBJ1-6|TRBV20-1
CSATKLLGGDNSPLHF
TGCAGTGCCACGAAACTCCTCGGTGGGGATAATTCACCCCTCCACTTT
>NA|few|13|TRBJ2-1|TRBV5-4
CASSYDSSNEQFF
TGTGCCAGCAGCTATGACAGTTCCAATGAGCAGTTCTTC
>NA|few|13|TRBJ2-7|TRBV6-1
CASSVSQSYEQYF
TGTGCCAGCAGTGTCAGTCAGTCCTACGAGCAGTACTTC
>NA|NA|13|TRBJ1-2|TRBV27
CASSVRGARGYTF
TGTGCCAGCAGTGTCCGGGGGGCTCGGGGCTACACCTTC
>NA|few|13|TRBJ2-7|TRBV6-2/TRBV6-3
CASSDAPPYEQYF
TGTGCCAGCAGTGATGCCCCCCCCTACGAGCAGTACTTC
>NA|few|15|TRBJ1-1|TRBV15
CATSRERLMNTEAFF
TGTGCCACCAGCAGGGAACGGCTAATGAACACTGAAGCTTTCTTT
>NA|NA|15|TRBJ2-1|TRBV5-1
CASSLAVGSSYEQFF
TGCGCCAGCAGCTTGGCCGTCGGGAGCTCCTACGAGCAGTTCTTC
>TRBD2|NA|14|TRBJ2-5|TRBV5-1
CANSHSRGEETQYF
TGCGCCAACAGCCACAGTCGGGGGGAAGAGACCCAGTACTTC
>NA|few|12|TRBJ2-7|TRBV28
CASRSRRDEQYF
TGTGCCAGCCGTTCGCGGCGGGACGAGCAGTACTTC
>NA|few|14|TRBJ2-1|TRBV5-1
CASSPQTRYNEQFF
TGCGCCAGCAGCCCGCAGACCCGATACAATGAGCAGTTCTTC
>NA|few|15|TRBJ1-5|TRBV12-3/TRBV12-4
CASSLTQGGDQPQHF
TGTGCCAGCAGTTTAACGCAGGGAGGGGATCAGCCCCAGCATTTT
>NA|NA|16|TRBJ2-1|TRBV21-1
CASSVGTSGRLGEQFF
TGTGCCAGCAGCGTTGGGACTAGCGGGAGGCTAGGGGAGCAGTTCTTC
>TRBD2|NA|18|TRBJ2-7|TRBV7-9
CASSLVSSGRRAYNEQYF
TGTGCCAGCAGCTTAGTTTCTAGCGGGAGAAGGGCCTACAATGAGCAGTACTTC
>TRBD1|NA|15|TRBJ2-3|TRBV11-1
CASSDRDRGQGTQYF
TGTGCCAGCAGCGACCGGGACAGGGGGCAGGGTACGCAGTATTTT
>NA|NA|13|TRBJ2-1|TRBV6-2/TRBV6-3
CASSTARWDEQFF
TGTGCCAGCAGCACCGCCAGGTGGGATGAGCAGTTCTTC
>TRBD1|few|17|TRBJ2-4|TRBV20-1
CSATQGAGDPAKNIQYF
TGCAGTGCCACACAGGGGGCGGGGGACCCAGCCAAAAACATTCAGTACTTC
>NA|NA|16|TRBJ1-6|TRBV13
CASSEQGRVYNSPLHF
TGTGCCAGCAGCGAACAGGGTCGTGTCTATAATTCACCCCTCCACTTT
>NA|NA|14|TRBJ2-5|TRBV14
CASSHGEGRETQYF
TGTGCCAGCAGCCACGGTGAGGGTCGGGAGACCCAGTACTTC
>NA|NA|13|TRBJ2-3|TRBV5-5
CASSLFATDTQYF
TGTGCCAGCAGCTTGTTTGCCACAGATACGCAGTATTTT
>NA|NA|13|TRBJ2-3|TRBV6-1
CASSEASHRYAYF
TGTGCCAGCAGTGAAGCGTCCCACAGATACGCGTATTTT
>TRBD2|NA|16|TRBJ2-7|TRBV7-2
CASSPGGLGSSYEQYF
TGTGCCAGCAGCCCGGGAGGGCTGGGGTCTTCCTACGAGCAGTACTTC
>NA|NA|14|TRBJ2-5|TRBV28
CASSFNRDQETQYF
TGTGCCAGCAGTTTTAACAGGGACCAAGAGACCCAGTACTTC
>TRBD1|NA|14|TRBJ2-1|TRBV20-1
CSARSGTGVGEQFF
TGCAGTGCTAGGTCGGGGACAGGGGTAGGTGAGCAGTTCTTC
>TRBD1|few|13|TRBJ2-1|TRBV20-1
CSARDRALLEQFF
TGCAGTGCTAGGGACAGGGCCCTTCTGGAGCAGTTCTTC
>NA|NA|16|TRBJ1-2|TRBV25-1
CASSRGGGVGIYGYTF
TGTGCCAGCAGCCGGGGGGGGGGCGTTGGGATCTATGGCTACACCTTC
>NA|few|11|TRBJ2-1|TRBV29-1
CSVLGAGEQFF
TGCAGCGTACTGGGGGCTGGGGAGCAGTTCTTC
>TRBD2|once|16|TRBJ2-7|TRBV7-9
CASSLGSGRSSYEQYF
TGTGCCAGCAGCTTAGGGAGCGGGAGGTCCTCCTACGAGCAGTACTTC
>TRBD1|few|12|TRBJ1-2|TRBV20-1
CSAAQGARGYTF
TGCAGTGCTGCACAGGGGGCGCGCGGCTACACCTTC
>NA|NA|16|TRBJ1-3|TRBV2
CASSEDNRGSGNTIYF
TGTGCCAGCAGTGAAGATAACAGAGGGTCTGGAAACACCATATATTTT
>TRBD2|NA|15|TRBJ2-5|TRBV2
CAGVLFLAGDATQYF
TGTGCCGGCGTGTTGTTCTTAGCGGGAGATGCGACCCAGTACTTC
>NA|NA|15|TRBJ2-5|TRBV9
CASSPSTGFSETQYF
TGTGCCAGCAGCCCATCAACAGGTTTCTCAGAGACCCAGTACTTC
>NA|NA|18|TRBJ2-6|TRBV6-4
CASSVTGFFYSGANVLTF
TGTGCCAGCAGCGTAACAGGGTTCTTTTACTCTGGGGCCAACGTCCTGACTTTC
>NA|many|11|TRBJ2-7|TRBV20-1
CSARVGYEQYF
TGCAGTGCTAGAGTCGGATACGAGCAGTACTTC
>TRBD1|NA|14|TRBJ2-5|TRBV3-1
CASSQPRGRETQYF
TGTGCCAGCAGCCAACCCAGGGGGCGAGAGACCCAGTACTTC
>TRBD2|NA|17|TRBJ2-3|TRBV6-2/TRBV6-3
CASSYSLAGRSTDTQYF
TGTGCCAGCAGTTATAGTTTAGCGGGGCGTAGCACAGATACGCAGTATTTT
>NA|NA|14|TRBJ1-1|TRBV29-1
CSVFPGQWKNEAFF
TGCAGCGTGTTCCCCGGACAGTGGAAAAATGAAGCTTTCTTT
>NA|NA|17|TRBJ1-5|TRBV19
CASSIIPVQGSGQPQHF
TGTGCCAGTAGTATAATCCCCGTACAGGGTAGCGGTCAGCCCCAGCATTTT
>NA|NA|14|TRBJ2-5|TRBV7-8
CAIILVEAVETQYF
TGTGCCATCATCTTAGTCGAGGCAGTGGAGACCCAGTACTTC
>TRBD1|many|12|TRBJ1-1|TRBV20-1
CSAQQGKTEAFF
TGCAGTGCTCAACAGGGGAAAACTGAAGCTTTCTTT
>NA|NA|14|TRBJ2-3|TRBV18
CASSPGEGGRYAYF
TGTGCCAGCTCACCAGGAGAGGGTGGAAGATACGCGTATTTT
>NA|NA|14|TRBJ2-1|TRBV12-3/TRBV12-4
CASRGGASSDEQFF
TGTGCCAGCAGGGGTGGGGCTAGCTCAGATGAGCAGTTCTTC
>TRBD2|few|15|TRBJ2-1|TRBV5-1
CASRISSGAYNEQFF
TGCGCCAGCAGAATCTCTAGCGGCGCCTACAATGAGCAGTTCTTC
>NA|NA|15|TRBJ1-1|TRBV5-6
CASRLRFRLNTEAFF
TGTGCCAGCAGGCTGCGGTTCCGACTGAACACTGAAGCTTTCTTT
>NA|NA|12|TRBJ2-3|TRBV6-6
CASGAEHRDAYF
TGTGCCAGTGGTGCGGAGCACAGAGACGCGTATTTT
>NA|NA|16|TRBJ2-3|TRBV20-1
CNASPSRSLNTDTQYF
TGCAATGCTAGCCCCTCTAGGTCCCTTAACACAGATACGCAGTATTTT
>NA|few|14|TRBJ2-1|TRBV3-1
CASCTSEKPNEQFF
TGTGCCAGCTGCACTAGTGAAAAACCCAATGAGCAGTTCTTC
>NA|NA|17|TRBJ2-5|TRBV27
CASSLYGSSRYQETQYF
TGTGCCAGCAGTCTCTACGGGTCTAGCAGGTACCAAGAGACCCAGTACTTC
>NA|NA|13|TRBJ2-7|TRBV20-1
CATGASVTYEQYF
TGCGCTACCGGGGCTAGCGTAACCTACGAGCAGTACTTC
>NA|NA|12|TRBJ1-5|TRBV28
CASTWSNQPQHF
TGTGCCAGCACTTGGAGCAATCAGCCCCAGCATTTT
>TRBD2|NA|15|TRBJ2-1|TRBV12-3/TRBV12-4
CASSFRRELGNEQFF
TGTGCCAGCAGTTTTAGGCGGGAGTTGGGCAATGAGCAGTTCTTC